Shown below are 2 T cell receptor beta chains from a single sample sequenced in a study of persistence of HIV-infected CD4 T cells. Overlapping HIV-1 Gag 15-mer peptides at roughly 1 ug per peptide per mL were used. Sorted nonresponding memory CD4+ T cells were CD40L-negative, CD69-negative, CD45RO-high. The immunoSEQ assay was version 4, run in survey mode. Some clones are missing from TCRdb's copy, which holds only in-frame ones; the method was immunoSEQ multiplex PCR. The table includes some 37,000 clones, 82% detected once. Antigens of these TCRs are unknown. The source material was cultured CD4+ T cells from PBMCs, sampled from a patient who received antiretroviral therapy. The receptors were gathered from an adult with HIV. The donor label of this sample is uncertain.

In DNA, the CDR3 is TGTGCCAGTAGTATAAGTATGAACACCGGGGAGCTGTTTTTT. As protein: CASSISMNTGELFF. This chain joins TRBV19 and TRBJ2-2; D is uncertain. The CDR3 is 14 residues long. V was trimmed by 2 bases and J by 1 base, leaving 5 bases between them. Germline-derived CDR1 and CDR2 are LNHDA and SQIVND (reference sequence).

This clone was recorded once. This chain uses TRBV12-3 or TRBV12-4 with TRBJ2-3; D gene unclear. The CDR3 length is 12 residues. V lost 8 bases and J lost 0, with 6 bases in between. The CDR3 reads CASQDSTDTQYF. The CDR3 bases are TGTGCCAGCCAGGACAGCACAGATACGCAGTATTTT.